This T cell receptor (beta chain) was documented in a study of CD8 T cells in Susac syndrome. Losses at the gene ends were 1 base for V and 4 bases for J; bases not matched to a gene: 6. CDR1 DFQATT and CDR2 SNEGSKA come from the germline V gene (reference sequence). The CDR3 is made up of 15 amino acids. Reverse transcription of 0.5 to 1 ug RNA was performed with random hexamers. One entry per CDR3 protein results from TCRdb running MiXCR on the immunoSEQ multiplex PCR reads. The data show about 300,000 distinct CDR3 sequences, under 95% seen once. The source of this sequence is a human donor with multiple sclerosis. The rearrangement joins TRBV20-1 to TRBJ2-2, with 7 bases lining up with TRBD2. Sequencing used CD4+ T cells from PBMCs. CDR3 in amino acids: CSARAAGVVTGELFF. In nucleotides, the CDR3 is TGCAGTGCTAGAGCGGCGGGGGTAGTCACCGGGGAGCTGTTTTTT.